This TCR beta chain was identified during a study of blood T cell repertoires in COVID-19. Study-wide background: Specimens from acute and convalescent COVID-19 originated in the United States, Italy and Spain. T cells, B-cell-depleted T cells, or PBMCs provided the cDNA or gDNA that served as material.

In the source study's methods: Amplification of reference gene primers was used by the study to estimate nucleated cell counts. Here immunoSEQ multiplex PCR was the method, and the copy in TCRdb shows in-frame clones only, minus some. V and J calls and clone size come straight from that table; D and trimming were deduced from the DNA. Among 110,000 or so clones listed, more than 75% were seen once. The CDR3 sequence is 14 residues long. Germline lookup yields CDR1 LNHDA and CDR2 SQIVND (reference sequence). The V and J ends lost 6 bases and 4 bases, in that order; junction bases with no gene match: 6.

Sequencing was performed on peripheral blood. The genes are TRBV19 and TRBJ1-2, with 9 positions matching TRBD1. The sequence derives from a woman aged 45-60 years with acute or convalescent COVID-19. The CDR3 protein is CASSAGTGFYGYTF. The CDR3 DNA follows: TGTGCCAGTAGCGCGGGGACAGGGTTCTATGGCTACACCTTC.